This T cell receptor beta chain emerged from a study of T cells after yellow fever vaccination (dated by TCRdb to about 2019). Concerning the study at large: Libraries from fractions with low cell numbers were prepared with the SMART-Seq v4 Ultra Low Input RNA kit. To track T-cell clones before and after primary and booster YFV17D yellow fever vaccination, bulk TCR alpha and beta repertoires were sequenced longitudinally. Two healthy male donors, one aged 18 to 30 and one aged 30 to 40 years, were included in the cohort. Blood was drawn at multiple timepoints before and after primary and secondary immunization, with bulk PBMC replicates and cell subsets isolated. The study at large found these results: After the booster, most clones that had expanded after primary vaccination were detected again (nearly 98% of CD4 and more than 85% of CD8), suggesting broad maintenance of memory. Computational filtering was needed because FACS-sorted repertoires could contain abundant contaminating clonotypes from the bulk population. A small fraction of clonotypes showed up in both the CD4 and CD8 compartments, probably as a result of convergent recombination. Because the study included only a couple of donors, the extent to which the findings can be generalized is limited. The secondary T-cell response was found to be weaker but faster than the primary response, with a peak reached on day 5 rather than on day 15.

TCR cDNA was synthesized by 5'RACE template switching, which introduced a universal primer site and unique molecular identifiers. cDNA synthesis was primed from both the TCR alpha and TCR beta constant segments. Library amplification involved two PCR steps, and the second step added sample barcodes and sequencing adapters. Sequencing of libraries was done on Illumina HiSeq 2500 (2x100 bp) or NovaSeq (2x150 bp). On the authors' methods: MIGEC was used to demultiplex reads and collapse the reads into UMI consensus sequences, and MiXCR was used for V(D)J alignment. Using edgeR on replicate PBMC samples, clonotypes were called vaccine-responding if FDR was below 0.01 and the log2 fold change was above 5 up to day 15. CD4 or CD8 identity was assigned to each bulk clonotype according to whether the clonotype was present at higher abundance in the sequenced CD4 repertoire or the sequenced CD8 repertoire. TCRdb trimmed the raw reads at Q25, called clones with MiXCR and kept productive beta chains. Here each entry gathers all rows of one CDR3 protein and keeps the most common genes and DNA. Here the V and J calls rest on TCRdb's processing, not on the authors' analysis. This sample holds 500,000 to 550,000 distinct CDR3 sequences; roughly 22% were observed only once. The leading ten clones occupy about a sixth of the sample.

Of note for this clonotype: The specificity of this receptor is unknown. Per-base quality was not reported, and no clone a single base away is much larger than it.

The CDR3 numbers 20 residues from cysteine through phenylalanine. The CDR3 DNA has 60 bases and is translated from base 1. V sheds 0 bases and J sheds 5 bases, leaving 28 bases between their ends. CDR1 SGHRS and CDR2 YFSETQ are derived from the germline V gene. The sample's treatment or condition label, decoded: live attenuated yellow fever vaccine strain. At every blood-draw timepoint, two biological replicates of bulk PBMCs were collected. PBMCs were isolated from peripheral blood using a standard Ficoll-Paque protocol. RNA was extracted with TriZol from bulk PBMCs, CD4 and CD8 fractions, and dextramer-positive and dextramer-negative fractions.

The material was PBMCs, obtained roughly 20 days after the first yellow fever vaccination. The source of this sequence is a man aged 18 to 29 who received the YFV17D yellow fever vaccine. Here the chain combines TRBV5-1 and TRBJ2-3; the D segment may tentatively be TRBD1 or TRBD2, each giving 5 matched bases. The DNA sequence reads TGCGCCAGCAGCTTGGGACCTCGCATTGACGGGACCCCCAAAAGAGATACGCAGTATTTT. Translation gives CASSLGPRIDGTPKRDTQYF.